The 20 T cell receptor beta chains below all came from one sample that was sequenced in a study of cytomegalovirus exposure and HLA in healthy donors. 60 Vbeta and 13 Jbeta primers were used in PCR. Profiling relied on immunoSEQ multiplex PCR, and the TCRdb table lists in-frame clones only, not all of them. In the table there are over 130,000 clones, around 78% of which are singletons. The source material was PBMCs. Receptors originate from a woman aged 40 to 50 in good health and CMV-seropositive.

This chain joins TRBV30 and TRBJ1-1, with a weak D call TRBD1 (5 bases). There are 14 residues in the CDR3. The germline V gene encodes CDR1 GTSNPN and CDR2 SVGIG (reference sequence). Trimming left V 4 bases short and J 3 bases short, with 15 bases between. The CDR3: CAWMRGGSDTEAFF. CDR3 nucleotide sequence: TGTGCCTGGATGCGGGGGGGTTCGGACACTGAAGCTTTCTTT. Full variable domain (rest looked up from reference TRBV30 and TRBJ1-1): SQTIHQWPATLVQPVGSPLSLECTVEGTSNPNLYWYRQAAGRGLQLLFYSVGIGQISSEVPQNLSASRPQDRQFILSSKKLLLSDSGFYLCAWMRGGSDTEAFFGQGTRLTVV.

J is TRBJ2-2 and V is TRBV7-9; TRBD2 matches at 14 bases. The CDR3 totals 16 residues. After removal of 4 bases from V and 7 bases from J, the junction contained 5 bases not matched to a gene. Per germline, CDR1 SEHNR and CDR2 FQNEAQ (reference sequence). The CDR3: CASSSGLAGGVGELFF. DNA of the CDR3: TGTGCCAGCAGCTCAGGACTAGCGGGAGGTGTCGGGGAGCTGTTTTTT.

This sequence joins TRBV5-6 and TRBJ2-1; no definite D call. Germline values: CDR1 SGHDT, CDR2 YYEEEE. V lost 4 bases to trimming and J lost 5 bases, with 13 bases between them. This CDR3 is 14 amino acids long. The CDR3 region has the DNA TGTGCCAGCAGCCCGGGTGGTCCCCACAATGAGCAGTTCTTC. This gives the protein CASSPGGPHNEQFF.

The chain has TRBV30 and TRBJ2-7, with TRBD2 identical over 13 bases. The J segment lost 0 bases and the V segment lost 3 bases, leaving 11 bases of the junction unmatched. This CDR3 region has 18 residues. Germline CDR1 reads GTSNPN; CDR2 reads SVGIG (reference sequence). The DNA of the CDR3 is TGTGCCTGGAGGGATTGGACTAGCGGGAGCGACAGCTCCTACGAGCAGTACTTC. Protein product: CAWRDWTSGSDSSYEQYF.

V and J are TRBV5-6 and TRBJ1-3, with TRBD1 matching 7 bases. Germline values: CDR1 SGHDT, CDR2 YYEEEE. J gave up 6 bases and V 1 base, and 10 bases lay outside the gene matches. This CDR3 comprises 16 residues. The CDR3 nucleotides read TGTGCCAGCAGCTTGACAGGGGCCGCAACCATAAACACCATATATTTT. This codes for CASSLTGAATINTIYF.

This clone was seen only once. One end of the junction does not line up with germline, which may come from a read error. The chain couples TRBV7-9 to TRBJ1-4, with 11 bases lining up with TRBD1. This CDR3 is built from 16 residues. Germline V lookup: CDR1 SEHNR, CDR2 FQNEAQ (reference sequence). Here the CDR3 reads CSSSSGTGGNWEKLFF. For the CDR3, the DNA is TGTTCCAGCAGCTCAGGGACAGGGGGGAATTGGGAAAAACTGTTTTTT.

J is TRBJ1-2 and V is TRBV10-3; the D is unclear. The CDR3 consists of 11 residues. V lost 0 bases to trimming and J lost 8 bases, with 4 bases between them. Germline V gene lookup returns CDR1 ENHRY and CDR2 SYGVKD. The CDR3 loop is CAISESRGYTF. DNA of the CDR3: TGTGCCATCAGTGAGTCGAGGGGCTACACCTTC.

Here the CDR3 reads CASSGTRRGNEQFF. The CDR3 DNA sequence: TGTGCCAGCAGCGGGACTAGAAGAGGCAATGAGCAGTTCTTC. The J gene is TRBJ2-1, the V gene TRBV6-5; TRBD2 matches 8 bases. V dropped 6 bases and J dropped 6; count of bases not matched to a gene: 7. CDR3 length: 14 amino acids. Germline V gene data show CDR1 as MNHEY and CDR2 as SVGAGI.

The chain uses TRBV6-5 and TRBJ2-5; the D gene is possibly TRBD2 (6 bases). The CDR3 consists of 13 residues. V was cut by 5 bases and J by 5 bases, with 12 bases left in between. Germline assignment: CDR1 MNHEY and CDR2 SVGAGI. CDR3 nucleotides: TGTGCCAGCAGTCTCGGGGGTTGGGAGACCCAGTACTTC. It yields the protein CASSLGGWETQYF.

This clone was seen more than once but under ten times. The chain is built from TRBV12-5 and TRBJ2-2, with 9 bases fitting TRBD2. CDR1 and CDR2 (germline): LGHNT, FRNRAP. V shed 2 bases, J shed 3 bases, and the junction held 10 bases outside the gene matches. The CDR3 has 18 amino acids. The CDR3 nucleotides read TGTGCTAGTGGTTTGCCCCCGGGGCTAGCGGGATACACCGGGGAGCTGTTTTTT. Residues: CASGLPPGLAGYTGELFF.

This chain uses TRBV5-1 with TRBJ2-7, with 12 bases aligning to TRBD2. The CDR3 sequence is 15 residues long. V lost 0 bases, J lost 7 bases, and 5 bases stayed unmatched. From germline, CDR1 is SGHRS and CDR2 YFSETQ. CDR3 region: CASSLEGLAGREQYF. For the CDR3, the DNA is TGCGCCAGCAGCTTGGAAGGACTAGCGGGACGGGAGCAGTACTTC. The full variable domain, rest sourced from reference TRBV5-1 and TRBJ2-7, is KAGVTQTPRYLIKTRGQQVTLSCSPISGHRSVSWYQQTPGQGLQFLFEYFSETQRNKGNFPGRFSGRQFSNSRSEMNVSTLELGDSALYLCASSLEGLAGREQYFGPGTRLTVT.

This chain connects TRBV6-6 to TRBJ2-1, with TRBD2 matching 9 bases. The CDR3 length is 14 residues. CDR1 and CDR2 (germline): MNHNY, SVGAGI (reference sequence). The ends lost 5 bases at V and 9 bases at J; junction bases unmatched: 8. CDR3: CASSGSGRIGEQFF. In DNA, the CDR3 is TGTGCCAGCAGTGGCAGCGGGAGGATTGGTGAGCAGTTCTTC.

This clone showed up just once. The chain links TRBV6-1 to TRBJ1-5, with 7 bases lining up with TRBD1. V shed 7 bases and J 4 bases; nucleotides not matched to a gene: 7. There are 14 residues in the CDR3. Germline CDR1 and CDR2: MNHNS and SASEGT. The CDR3 reads CASTPTGSNQPQHF. In nucleotides, the CDR3 is TGTGCCAGCACCCCGACAGGGTCGAATCAGCCCCAGCATTTT.

The chain links TRBV10-3 to TRBJ1-1; TRBD1 might be the D (5 bases). Germline CDR1 reads ENHRY; CDR2 reads SYGVKD. The CDR3 sequence is 15 residues long. Trimming took 0 bases from V and 0 from J, leaving 8 bases between them. Written as DNA, the CDR3 is TGTGCCATCAGTGAGTCGCCAGGGATGAACACTGAAGCTTTCTTT. Protein: CAISESPGMNTEAFF.

This chain connects TRBV7-8 to TRBJ2-3; maybe TRBD1 (5 bases). Germline values: CDR1 SGHVS, CDR2 FQNEAQ. The CDR3 sequence is 14 residues long. V dropped 5 bases and J dropped 3 bases, with 12 bases sitting between them. CDR3 in amino acids: CASSQARATDTQYF. The DNA of the CDR3 is TGTGCCAGCAGCCAGGCCAGGGCGACAGATACGCAGTATTTT. The entire variable domain, with the rest obtained from reference TRBV7-8 and TRBJ2-3, is as follows: GAGVSQSPRYKVAKRGQDVALRCDPISGHVSLFWYQQALGQGPEFLTYFQNEAQLDKSGLPSDRFFAERPEGSVSTLKIQRTQQEDSAVYLCASSQARATDTQYFGPGTRLTVL.

The chain carries TRBV7-9 and TRBJ1-2, with D possibly being TRBD1 (6 bases). This CDR3 region has 15 residues. Trimming removed 6 bases from V and 8 bases from J, with 22 bases in between. The germline V gene encodes CDR1 SEHNR and CDR2 FQNEAQ (reference sequence). CDR3 sequence: CASRQTGTGGGGYTF. CDR3 in DNA: TGTGCCAGCAGGCAAACAGGGACCGGGGGAGGGGGCTACACCTTC.

This chain links TRBV10-1 with TRBJ2-3, with 7 bases matching TRBD1. V lost 6 bases, J lost 1 base, and 1 base stayed unmatched. The CDR3 consists of 13 residues. Germline V gene lookup returns CDR1 WNHNN and CDR2 SYGVQD (reference sequence). The CDR3 spells CASSGTGTDTQYF. CDR3 DNA sequence: TGCGCCAGCAGCGGGACAGGCACAGATACGCAGTATTTT.

The chain has TRBV7-9 and TRBJ1-3, with D unclear. The germline V gene has CDR1 SEHNR and CDR2 FQNEAQ (reference sequence). The CDR3 spans 16 residues. V shed 5 bases and J shed 0 bases, with 14 bases lying between them. The CDR3: CASSPSRFTSGNTIYF. Written as DNA, the CDR3 is TGTGCCAGCAGCCCTAGTCGCTTTACCTCTGGAAACACCATATATTTT.

This chain links TRBV5-1 with TRBJ2-1; 7 nucleotides line up with TRBD2. Germline CDR1 and CDR2: SGHRS and YFSETQ. CDR3 size: 16 residues. The V segment lost 2 bases and the J segment 10 bases; nucleotides outside the gene matches: 15. The CDR3 here is CASSFSAGRSRGEQFF. DNA for the CDR3: TGCGCCAGCAGCTTCTCAGCGGGACGGAGTCGCGGAGAGCAGTTCTTC.

The rearrangement joins TRBV5-1 to TRBJ2-5, with 7 bases fitting TRBD1. CDR1 is SGHRS and CDR2 is YFSETQ in the germline V gene. The trim removed 2 bases at V and 7 bases at J, leaving 8 bases unmatched. CDR3 size: 14 residues. The CDR3 DNA follows: TGCGCCAGCAGCTTTGGGACAGCGGAAGGGACCCAGTACTTC. Its protein is CASSFGTAEGTQYF.